The T cell receptor (beta chain) under discussion was sequenced for a study of blood T cell repertoires in COVID-19. Assay used: immunoSEQ multiplex PCR; TCRdb lists only in-frame clones, some missing. The table lists fewer than 250,000 clones, around 84% of them singletons. The CDR3 consists of 13 residues. Trimming took 3 bases from V and 5 from J, leaving 7 bases between them. Per the germline V gene, CDR1 is KGHSH and CDR2 is LQKENI. The genes are TRBV18 and TRBJ1-4; D remains ambiguous. Sequencing used PBMCs or T cells enriched from blood (not recorded which). The origin of this receptor is a woman in her thirties or forties who had recovered from COVID-19. The CDR3 region is CASSPSRNEKLFF. The CDR3 DNA follows: TGTGCCAGCTCACCGTCTAGAAATGAAAAACTGTTTTTT.